This record looks at one T cell receptor (beta chain) sequence and its context. Its antigen is unknown. Trimming shortened V by 2 bases and J by 5 bases, and 10 bases separated the two germline ends. The CDR3 length is 14 residues. Germline CDR1 and CDR2: MNHEY and SVGAGI. TCRdb's copy holds only in-frame clones and misses some; the assay was immunoSEQ multiplex PCR. The profile shows 800,000 to 950,000 clones, 90% to 98% of them singletons. This sample stems from a study of shared clonotypes between healthy human individuals. Naive CD8 cells lacked CD45RO, underwent positive selection for CCR7 and left out terminally differentiated effector memory CD45RA+ cells. Donors included only healthy HIV-negative adults lacking recent acute infections or vaccinations. The study's findings and limits: Estimated richness values were generally larger in naive subsets than in memory subsets. Represented diversity (both genetic and exposure-history) was limited by the small number of donors. Clonotype sharing levels among donors were expected to vary with sequencing depth.

The source material was naive CD8+ T cells sorted from blood. The sequence was collected from a man aged 25 to 45 in good health. The chain joins TRBV6-5 to TRBJ2-1; D may be TRBD1 or TRBD2 (5 bases each). CDR3 DNA sequence: TGTGCCAGCAGTTACGGGGCTAGCAACAATGAGCAGTTCTTC. Amino acids: CASSYGASNNEQFF.